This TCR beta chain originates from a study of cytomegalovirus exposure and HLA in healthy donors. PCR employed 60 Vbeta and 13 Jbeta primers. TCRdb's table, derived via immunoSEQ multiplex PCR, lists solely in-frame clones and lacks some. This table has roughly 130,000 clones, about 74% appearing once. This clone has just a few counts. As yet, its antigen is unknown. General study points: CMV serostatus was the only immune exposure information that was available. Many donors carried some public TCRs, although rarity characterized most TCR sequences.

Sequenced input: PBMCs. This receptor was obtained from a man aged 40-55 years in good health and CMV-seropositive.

For the CDR3, the DNA is TGTGCCAGCAGCCCTAGTGACAGGCGACCCGGGGAGCTGTTTTTT. Its protein is CASSPSDRRPGELFF. The chain carries TRBV11-2 and TRBJ2-2, with D possibly matching TRBD1 (6 bases). V was clipped by 5 bases and J by 6 bases, with 16 bases between them. Looked up from germline, CDR1 is SGHAT and CDR2 is FQNNGV. CDR3 length: 15 residues.